The 14 T cell receptor beta chains below come from one sample, sequenced in a study of PD-1 blockade in classical Hodgkin lymphoma. Time point: cycle 4 day 1 (C4D1), after 5 to 7 weeks of nivolumab. After autologous stem cell transplantation all patients relapsed, and prior brentuximab vedotin exposure differed between cohorts. Here immunoSEQ multiplex PCR was the method, and the copy in TCRdb shows in-frame clones only, minus some. The profile shows about 19,000 clones, more than 75% of them singletons. Specimen: peripheral blood mononuclear cells (PBMCs), collected before the fourth cycle of nivolumab. These receptors were collected from a human donor with classical Hodgkin lymphoma.

This sequence joins TRBV5-6 and TRBJ1-1, with a tentative D call TRBD1 (5 bases). The CDR3 spans 15 residues. V gave up 4 bases and J gave up 1 base, with 14 bases separating them. Germline lookup yields CDR1 SGHDT and CDR2 YYEEEE. CDR3 nucleotides: TGTGCCAGCAGCCCGGTCGGCAGGGAGAACACTGAAGCTTTCTTT. It is translated as CASSPVGRENTEAFF.

The gene calls are TRBV7-2 and TRBJ2-1; no clear D gene. The CDR3 consists of 12 residues. The V gene's germline CDR1 is SGHTA and CDR2 FQGNSA. V was cut by 5 bases and J by 5 bases, with 7 bases left in between. The CDR3 sequence is CASSLGNNEQFF. CDR3 bases: TGTGCCAGCAGCCTAGGTAACAATGAGCAGTTCTTC.

The chain uses TRBV11-2 and TRBJ2-7, with unresolved D. Germline V lookup: CDR1 SGHAT, CDR2 FQNNGV. V dropped 6 bases and J dropped 3 bases, with 6 bases sitting between them. CDR3 length: 11 amino acids. Here the CDR3 reads CASSLHYEQYF. The CDR3 DNA sequence: TGTGCCAGCAGTCTTCACTACGAGCAGTACTTC. Full variable domain (outside the CDR3, taken from reference TRBV11-2 and TRBJ2-7): EAGVAQSPRYKIIEKRQSVAFWCNPISGHATLYWYQQILGQGPKLLIQFQNNGVVDDSQLPKDRFSAERLKGVDSTLKIQPAKLEDSAVYLCASSLHYEQYFGPGTRLTVT.

The table lists this clone with a few counts. The rearrangement joins TRBV30 to TRBJ1-1, with D uncertain. CDR3 size: 15 residues. CDR1 is GTSNPN, CDR2 SVGIG, per germline (reference sequence). Trimming left V 2 bases short and J 5 bases short, with 18 bases between. CDR3 sequence: CAWSHLAAIGTEAFF. The DNA of the CDR3 is TGTGCCTGGAGTCACCTGGCTGCCATCGGGACTGAAGCTTTCTTT.

This clone came up a few times. V is TRBV2 and J is TRBJ2-7; 9 positions agree with TRBD2. V was pared by 5 bases and J by 2 bases, with 7 bases of the junction left unmatched. Germline V CDR1 and CDR2: SNHLY, FYNNEI. This CDR3 comprises 15 residues. The chain's CDR3 is CASSLTSGPPYEQYF. The DNA for the CDR3 is TGTGCCAGCAGTCTAACTAGCGGGCCGCCCTACGAGCAGTACTTC.

This chain links TRBV6-5 with TRBJ2-1; D gene uncertain. The germline gives CDR1 MNHEY, CDR2 SVGAGI. The CDR3 spans 14 residues. V lost 6 bases and J lost 7, with 16 bases in between. The CDR3 nucleotides are TGTGCCAGCAGGCTGGGTTCGTTGGGGAATGAGCAGTTCTTC. Translating gives CASRLGSLGNEQFF.

This chain links TRBV25-1 with TRBJ2-3; TRBD2 aligns across 8 bases. This CDR3 contains 15 residues. J was trimmed by 3 bases and V by 2 bases; bases with no gene match: 4. Germline V gene sequence: CDR1 MGHDK, CDR2 SYGVNS. CDR3 protein: CASSETTGGTDTQYF. For the CDR3, the DNA is TGTGCCAGCAGTGAAACTACGGGGGGGACAGATACGCAGTATTTT.

This rearrangement joins TRBV29-1 to TRBJ2-7; 7 bases align to TRBD1. CDR3 length: 12 amino acids. After removal of 4 bases from V and 3 bases from J, the junction contained 3 bases not matched to a gene. Per germline, CDR1 SQVTM and CDR2 ANQGSEA. The CDR3 loop is CSVGTGYYEQYF. CDR3 DNA sequence: TGCAGCGTTGGGACAGGTTACTACGAGCAGTACTTC.

CDR3 coding DNA: TGTGCCAGTAGTATTTCCCCCGGGGGCGGCACTGAAGCTTTCTTT. Protein sequence: CASSISPGGGTEAFF. The gene calls are TRBV19 and TRBJ1-1; perhaps TRBD1 as D (6 bases). There are 15 residues in the CDR3. From germline, CDR1 is LNHDA and CDR2 SQIVND (reference sequence). Trimming removed 3 bases at V and 4 bases at J, with 15 bases between.

V and J are TRBV28 and TRBJ2-7, with D unresolved. The CDR3 runs to 14 residues. Trimming took off 6 bases at V and 3 bases at J, with 15 bases between the two ends. Germline V lookup: CDR1 MDHEN, CDR2 SYDVKM. CDR3 residues: CASRAPGPDYEQYF. CDR3 DNA: TGTGCCAGCAGAGCCCCGGGTCCTGACTACGAGCAGTACTTC.

The chain is built from TRBV28 and TRBJ2-4, with a tentative D call TRBD1 (6 bases). Germline loops: CDR1 MDHEN, CDR2 SYDVKM. With 4 bases removed from V and 0 bases from J, the gap between germline ends came to 19 bases. The CDR3 is made up of 18 amino acids. The CDR3 DNA reads as TGTGCCAGCAGTTCCTATATTATCCCGGGACAAGCCAAAAACATTCAGTACTTC. It is translated as CASSSYIIPGQAKNIQYF.

The gene calls are TRBV27 and TRBJ1-6; TRBD1 might be the D (5 bases). Per the germline V gene, CDR1 is MNHEY and CDR2 is SMNVEV (reference sequence). CDR3 length: 16 amino acids. Trimming took 0 bases from V and 8 from J, leaving 14 bases between them. CDR3 in amino acids: CASSLSWGTRDSPLHF. The DNA for the CDR3 is TGTGCCAGCAGTTTATCGTGGGGGACGAGAGATTCACCCCTCCACTTT.

This clone was detected once. V is TRBV14 and J is TRBJ1-1; D is unclear. This CDR3 has 14 residues. From germline, CDR1 is SGHDN and CDR2 FVKESK. Trimming took off 3 bases at V and 0 bases at J, with 8 bases between the two ends. CDR3 residues: CASSHLTVNTEAFF. The CDR3 DNA reads as TGTGCCAGCAGCCACCTTACAGTGAACACTGAAGCTTTCTTT.

The V and J genes are TRBV19 and TRBJ1-2, with TRBD1 as a possible D gene (5 bases). Germline V lookup: CDR1 LNHDA, CDR2 SQIVND (reference sequence). CDR3 length: 15 residues. The V and J ends lost 2 bases and 7 bases respectively, with 17 bases between them. This CDR3 is CASSILQGELVGYTF. The CDR3, as DNA: TGTGCCAGTAGTATACTCCAGGGAGAGCTAGTTGGCTACACCTTC.